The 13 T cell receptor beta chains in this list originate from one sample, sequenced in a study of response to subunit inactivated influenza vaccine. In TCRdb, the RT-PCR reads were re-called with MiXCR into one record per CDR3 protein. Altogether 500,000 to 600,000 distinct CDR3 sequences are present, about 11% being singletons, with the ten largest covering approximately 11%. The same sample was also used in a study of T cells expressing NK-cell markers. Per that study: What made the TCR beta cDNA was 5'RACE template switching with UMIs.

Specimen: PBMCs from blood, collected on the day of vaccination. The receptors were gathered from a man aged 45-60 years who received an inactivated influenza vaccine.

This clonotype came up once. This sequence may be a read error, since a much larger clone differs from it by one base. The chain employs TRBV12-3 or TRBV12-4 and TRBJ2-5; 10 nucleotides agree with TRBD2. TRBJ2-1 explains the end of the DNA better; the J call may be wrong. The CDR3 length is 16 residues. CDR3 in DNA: TGTGCCAGCAGTTTGGGTCTAGCGGGGGAGCAAGAGACCCAGTTCTTC. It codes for CASSLGLAGEQETQFF.

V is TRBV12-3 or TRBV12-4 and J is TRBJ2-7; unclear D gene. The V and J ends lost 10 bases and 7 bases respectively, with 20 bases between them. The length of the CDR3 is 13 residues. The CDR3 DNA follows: TGTGCCACCCAGGCCCCTGCCCGAGAGGAGCAGTACTTC. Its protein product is CATQAPAREEQYF.

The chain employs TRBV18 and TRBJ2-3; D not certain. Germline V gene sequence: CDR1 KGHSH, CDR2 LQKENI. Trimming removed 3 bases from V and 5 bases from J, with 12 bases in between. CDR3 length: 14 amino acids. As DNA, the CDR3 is TGTGCCAGCTCACCTCAGGCTGGGGAAGATACGCAGTATTTT. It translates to CASSPQAGEDTQYF.

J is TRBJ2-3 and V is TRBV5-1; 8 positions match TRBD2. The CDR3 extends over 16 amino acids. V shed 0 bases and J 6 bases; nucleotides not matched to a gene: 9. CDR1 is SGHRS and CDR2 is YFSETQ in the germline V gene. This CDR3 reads CASSLGAGGYFDTQYF. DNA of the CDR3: TGCGCCAGCAGCTTGGGTGCGGGGGGATATTTTGATACGCAGTATTTT.

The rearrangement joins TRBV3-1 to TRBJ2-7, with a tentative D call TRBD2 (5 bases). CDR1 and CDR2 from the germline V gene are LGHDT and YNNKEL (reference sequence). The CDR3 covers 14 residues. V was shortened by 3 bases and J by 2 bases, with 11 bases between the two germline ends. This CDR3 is CASSQDWRTYEQYF. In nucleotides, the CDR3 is TGTGCCAGCAGCCAGGACTGGAGAACCTACGAGCAGTACTTC.

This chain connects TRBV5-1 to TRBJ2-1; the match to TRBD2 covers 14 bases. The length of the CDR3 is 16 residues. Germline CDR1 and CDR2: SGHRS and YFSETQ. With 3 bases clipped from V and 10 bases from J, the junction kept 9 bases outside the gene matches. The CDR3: CASSSDGTSGRWEQFF. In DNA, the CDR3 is TGCGCCAGCAGCTCGGACGGGACTAGCGGGAGATGGGAGCAGTTCTTC.

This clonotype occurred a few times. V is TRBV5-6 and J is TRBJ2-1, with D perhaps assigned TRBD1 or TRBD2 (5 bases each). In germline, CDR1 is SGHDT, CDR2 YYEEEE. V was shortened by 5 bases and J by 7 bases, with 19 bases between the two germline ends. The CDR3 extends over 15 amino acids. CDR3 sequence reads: CASSQTGTLGNEQFF. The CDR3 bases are TGTGCCAGCAGTCAGACCGGGACGCTGGGGAATGAGCAGTTCTTC. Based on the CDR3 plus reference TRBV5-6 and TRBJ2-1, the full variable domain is DAGVTQSPTHLIKTRGQQVTLRCSPKSGHDTVSWYQQALGQGPQFIFQYYEEEERQRGNFPDRFSGHQFPNYSSELNVNALLLGDSALYLCASSQTGTLGNEQFFGPGTRLTVL.

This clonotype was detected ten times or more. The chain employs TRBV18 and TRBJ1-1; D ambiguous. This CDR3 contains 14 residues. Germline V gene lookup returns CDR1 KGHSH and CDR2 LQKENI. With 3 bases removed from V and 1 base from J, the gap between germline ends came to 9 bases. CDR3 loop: CASSPAGGNTEAFF. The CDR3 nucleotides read TGTGCCAGCTCACCCGCGGGTGGGAACACTGAAGCTTTCTTT.

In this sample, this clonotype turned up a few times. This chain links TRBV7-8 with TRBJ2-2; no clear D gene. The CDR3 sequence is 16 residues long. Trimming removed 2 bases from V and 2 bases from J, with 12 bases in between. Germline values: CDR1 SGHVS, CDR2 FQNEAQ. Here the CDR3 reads CASSLTGHLNTGELFF. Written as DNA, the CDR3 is TGTGCCAGCAGCTTAACGGGCCACCTTAACACCGGGGAGCTGTTTTTT.

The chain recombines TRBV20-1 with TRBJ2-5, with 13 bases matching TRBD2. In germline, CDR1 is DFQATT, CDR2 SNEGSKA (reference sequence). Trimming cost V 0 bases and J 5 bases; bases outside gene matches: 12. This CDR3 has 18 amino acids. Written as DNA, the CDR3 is TGCAGTGCTAGAGATCCGTGGACTAGCGGGAGCTCCCTGGAGACCCAGTACTTC. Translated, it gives CSARDPWTSGSSLETQYF.

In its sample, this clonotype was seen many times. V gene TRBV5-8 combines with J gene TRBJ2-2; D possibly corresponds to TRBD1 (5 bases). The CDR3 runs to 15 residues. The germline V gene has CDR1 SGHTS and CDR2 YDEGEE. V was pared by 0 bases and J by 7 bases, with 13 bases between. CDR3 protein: CASSLEGRQGGELFF. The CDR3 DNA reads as TGTGCCAGCAGCTTGGAGGGTCGGCAGGGCGGGGAGCTGTTTTTT.

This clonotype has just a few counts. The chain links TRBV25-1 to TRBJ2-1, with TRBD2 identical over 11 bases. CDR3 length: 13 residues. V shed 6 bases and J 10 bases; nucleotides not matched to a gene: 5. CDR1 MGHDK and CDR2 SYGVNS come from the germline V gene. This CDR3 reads CASRLAGVEEQFF. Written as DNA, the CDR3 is TGTGCCAGCAGACTAGCGGGGGTTGAGGAGCAGTTCTTC. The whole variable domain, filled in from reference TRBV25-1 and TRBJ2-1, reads EADIYQTPRYLVIGTGKKITLECSQTMGHDKMYWYQQDPGMELHLIHYSYGVNSTEKGDLSSESTVSRIRTEHFPLTLESARPSHTSQYLCASRLAGVEEQFFGPGTRLTVL.

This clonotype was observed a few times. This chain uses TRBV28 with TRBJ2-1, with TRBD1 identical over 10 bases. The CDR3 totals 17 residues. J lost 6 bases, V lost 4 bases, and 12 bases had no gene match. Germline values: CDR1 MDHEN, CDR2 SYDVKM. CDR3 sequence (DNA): TGTGCCAGCAGTTCACCCCCGGGACAGGGGAACCTCAATGAGCAGTTCTTC. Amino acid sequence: CASSSPPGQGNLNEQFF.